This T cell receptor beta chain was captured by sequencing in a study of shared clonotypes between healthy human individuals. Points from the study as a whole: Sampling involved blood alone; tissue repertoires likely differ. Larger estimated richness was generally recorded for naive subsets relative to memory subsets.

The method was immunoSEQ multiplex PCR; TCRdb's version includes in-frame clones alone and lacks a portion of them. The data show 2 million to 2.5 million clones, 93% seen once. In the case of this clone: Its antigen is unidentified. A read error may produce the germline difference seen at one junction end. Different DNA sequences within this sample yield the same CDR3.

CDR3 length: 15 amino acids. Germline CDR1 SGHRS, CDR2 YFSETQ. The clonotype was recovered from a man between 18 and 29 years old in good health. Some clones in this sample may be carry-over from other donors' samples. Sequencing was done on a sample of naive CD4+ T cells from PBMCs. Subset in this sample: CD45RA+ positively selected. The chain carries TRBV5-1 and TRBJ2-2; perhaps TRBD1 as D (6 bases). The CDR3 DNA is TGCGCCAGTAGCTTGCGGACAGTGAACACCGGGGAGCTGTTTTTT. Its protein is CASSLRTVNTGELFF.